Reported below is one T cell receptor (beta chain). As yet, its antigen is unknown. This sample is part of a study of blood T cells in healthy people across ages. Per germline, CDR1 LGHNA and CDR2 YNFKEQ. The CDR3 length is 16 residues. For the second PCR, which ran for roughly 7 to 11 cycles, a sample-barcoded 5' primer and a J-beta primer mix were used. Every molecule of cDNA carried a tag from a template-switch adaptor with 12 random nucleotides. Each CDR3 protein gets one entry after TCRdb re-called the 5' RACE reads with MiXCR. Among 890,000 or so distinct CDR3 sequences listed, approximately 65% were seen once. Study outcomes and limitations: Nothing was known about donor CMV status, and this possibly confounded expanded clonotype changes.

Caucasian, healthy and from Russia, the donors were aged between about 6 and 100. RNA extraction gave at least 6 micrograms of total RNA per sample. The sequenced sample was blood. This rearrangement joins TRBV4-2 to TRBJ2-5, with 8 bases lining up with TRBD2. The J call may be mistaken, given a closer DNA end match to TRBJ2-7. The receptor was isolated from a man between 25 and 39 years old in good health. The CDR3, as DNA: TGTGCCAGCAGCCGTCCATCAGCGGGGGAAGGGTCCGAGCAGTACTTC. Its protein is CASSRPSAGEGSEQYF.